This T cell receptor beta chain was recovered during a study of blood T cell repertoires in COVID-19. On the study more broadly: The samples span acute and convalescent COVID-19 from the United States, Italy and Spain. Sample material is recorded as cDNA or gDNA derived from T cells, B-cell-depleted T cells, or PBMCs.

Per the original data handling: Reference gene primer amplification yielded estimated nucleated cell counts. The method was immunoSEQ multiplex PCR; TCRdb's version includes in-frame clones alone and lacks a portion of them. V and J calls and clone size are those listed in that table; D and trimming were worked out from the DNA. This sample has 300,000 to 350,000 clones, with roughly 90% found just once. CDR3 length equals 15 residues. The J segment lost 3 bases and the V segment lost 0 bases, leaving 2 bases of the junction unmatched. Germline V gene sequence: CDR1 SGHRS, CDR2 YFSETQ. All enrollees were roughly 18 to 95 years old and from 20 to 25 US areas.

Sequencing was carried out using PBMCs or T cells enriched from blood (not recorded which). The genes are TRBV5-1 and TRBJ1-4; TRBD1 aligns across 7 bases. The sequence came from a woman aged 18-29 years with acute COVID-19. CDR3 protein: CASSLGGTANEKLFF. In DNA form, the CDR3 reads TGCGCCAGCAGCTTGGGGGGGACAGCTAATGAAAAACTGTTTTTT.